A selection of T cell receptor beta chains follows, all from one sample in a study of OX40 agonist ivuxolimab in advanced cancers. The table came from immunoSEQ multiplex PCR; TCRdb's copy has only in-frame clones and leaves some out. Among around 45,000 clones listed, around 88% were seen once. The input for sequencing was CD4+ or CD8+ T cells sorted from blood, taken in a trial of the OX40 agonist ivuxolimab. The origin of the receptors is an adult with an advanced solid tumor such as melanoma, head and neck, liver or kidney cancer. Each CDR3 is given without its conserved first and last residue. The D gene is left open where the match is weak. Clone size, where shown, is once, few, many, or a class for clones that have expanded.

cdr3_aa	clone_size	v_call	j_call	d_call
ASRDGTGGGTGELF	-	TRBV2	TRBJ2-2	TRBD1
ASSGWDRGTEAF	-	TRBV6-1	TRBJ1-1	TRBD1
ARKTPGQALTDTQY	-	TRBV6-4	TRBJ2-3	-
ASSAGQGVQETQY	-	TRBV4-1	TRBJ2-5	TRBD1
ASSLAVWGSSDTQY	-	TRBV5-5	TRBJ2-3	-
ASSSSPIYNEQF	-	TRBV7-9	TRBJ2-1	-
ASSLGGQGSYNEQF	-	TRBV5-4	TRBJ2-1	TRBD1
ASSLAGQQETQY	-	TRBV28	TRBJ2-5	-
ASRGQTTGELF	-	TRBV19	TRBJ2-2	-
ASSLWGSGSDEQF	-	TRBV28	TRBJ2-1	TRBD2
ASSSDRGRADTQY	-	TRBV4-1	TRBJ2-3	TRBD1
ASSPGTGPNEKLF	-	TRBV5-4	TRBJ1-4	TRBD1
ASSPLLAGYQETQY	-	TRBV14	TRBJ2-5	TRBD2
ASSVRSIDTQY	-	TRBV18	TRBJ2-3	-
ASSLQTGANVLT	-	TRBV7-2	TRBJ2-6	-
ASSLAGALNEQF	-	TRBV5-1	TRBJ2-1	-
ASSWTGVSYEQY	-	TRBV6-1	TRBJ2-7	TRBD1
ASTIGRRRNTEAF	-	TRBV19	TRBJ1-1	-
AWGTGTGFA	-	TRBV30	TRBJ1-2	-
ASSSTSDSSGNTIY	once	TRBV11-1	TRBJ1-3	-
ASSLISGIGSREQY	-	TRBV5-5	TRBJ2-7	TRBD2
ASSLDWEAITYEQY	-	TRBV5-1	TRBJ2-7	-
ASSRQDTDTQY	-	TRBV19	TRBJ2-3	-
ASSLPGTSGINEQY	-	TRBV28	TRBJ2-7	TRBD2
ASSAMPENTEAF	-	TRBV9	TRBJ1-1	-
ASMGTGSHGANVLT	-	TRBV2	TRBJ2-6	TRBD1
AISESRRQGLGNEQF	-	TRBV10-3	TRBJ2-1	TRBD1
ASSLVQGLRGYT	-	TRBV7-9	TRBJ1-2	-
ASSPGTYTDTQY	few	TRBV7-8	TRBJ2-3	-
ASSFSVSYEQY	-	TRBV5-6	TRBJ2-7	-
ASSRGQGGSPLH	-	TRBV19	TRBJ1-6	TRBD1
ASSWEGWVFYEQY	once	TRBV5-5	TRBJ2-7	TRBD2
ASSREFPLSYNSPLH	-	TRBV19	TRBJ1-6	-
ASSMPSGRDEQY	-	TRBV19	TRBJ2-7	TRBD2
ASSVAIGTGGDHEQF	few	TRBV9	TRBJ2-1	TRBD1
ASSLTASVNEQF	once	TRBV7-3	TRBJ2-1	-
ASSYSRANAGGYT	once	TRBV6-6	TRBJ1-2	-
ASSEVVSGGRTGELF	once	TRBV6-1	TRBJ2-2	TRBD2
ASSFRDRGTYEQY	-	TRBV5-4	TRBJ2-7	TRBD1
ASSLAGARTDTQY	-	TRBV5-8	TRBJ2-3	-
ASSMSHPGQGVYGYT	-	TRBV2	TRBJ1-2	TRBD1
ASSEGHDQPQH	-	TRBV13	TRBJ1-5	-
AWSGLAGVGYEQY	-	TRBV30	TRBJ2-7	TRBD2
ASSQGTGRDEKLF	-	TRBV14	TRBJ1-4	TRBD1
AHVMGDQETQY	-	TRBV6-1	TRBJ2-5	-
ASRTEGPYEQY	-	TRBV5-6	TRBJ2-7	-
ASRGTGSGGYT	-	TRBV5-6	TRBJ1-2	TRBD1
ASSLAGAIYEQY	-	TRBV7-8	TRBJ2-7	-
ASTATNSYNEQF	-	TRBV19	TRBJ2-1	-
ASTESRRWSQPQH	-	TRBV19	TRBJ1-5	-
ASSPQSGSTYEQY	few	TRBV9	TRBJ2-7	TRBD2